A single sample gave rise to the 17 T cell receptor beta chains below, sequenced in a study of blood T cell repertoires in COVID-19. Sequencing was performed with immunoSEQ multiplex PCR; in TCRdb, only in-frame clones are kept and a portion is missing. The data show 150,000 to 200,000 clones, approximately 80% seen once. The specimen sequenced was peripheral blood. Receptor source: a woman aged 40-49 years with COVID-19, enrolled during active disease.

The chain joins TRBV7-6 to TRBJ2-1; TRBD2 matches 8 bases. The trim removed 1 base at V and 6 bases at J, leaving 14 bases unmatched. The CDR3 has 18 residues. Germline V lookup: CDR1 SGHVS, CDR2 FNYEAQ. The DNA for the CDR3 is TGTGCCAGCAGCTTAGGGTCTTGGTCCGGGGGGGGTAGCAATGAGCAGTTCTTC. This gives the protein CASSLGSWSGGGSNEQFF.

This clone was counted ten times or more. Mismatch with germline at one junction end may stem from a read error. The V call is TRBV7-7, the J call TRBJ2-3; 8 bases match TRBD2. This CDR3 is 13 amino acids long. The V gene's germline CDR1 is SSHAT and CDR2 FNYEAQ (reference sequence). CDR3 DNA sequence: TGTGCTAGCAGCGCGGGACTAGCAGATACGCAGTATTTT. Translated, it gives CASSAGLADTQYF.

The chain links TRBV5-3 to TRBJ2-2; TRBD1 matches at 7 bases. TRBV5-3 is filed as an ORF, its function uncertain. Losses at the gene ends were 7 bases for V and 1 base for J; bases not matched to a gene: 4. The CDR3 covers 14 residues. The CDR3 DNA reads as TGTGCCAGAGCCCAGGGGGAGAACACCGGGGAGCTGTTTTTT. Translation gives CARAQGENTGELFF.

This chain's CDR3 is CASSPQQGADTEAFF. CDR3 sequence (DNA): TGTGCCAGCTCACCCCAACAGGGGGCGGACACTGAAGCTTTCTTT. The V call is TRBV18, the J call TRBJ1-1, with 9 bases identical to TRBD1. CDR3 length: 15 amino acids. In germline, CDR1 is KGHSH, CDR2 LQKENI. V shed 3 bases and J 3 bases; nucleotides not matched to a gene: 5.

CDR3 bases: TGCAGCGTCCCCCCCATGTCCAGGACTTTTTACAATGAGCAGTTCTTC. Translated: CSVPPMSRTFYNEQFF. V is TRBV29-1 and J is TRBJ2-1, with D possibly matching TRBD2 (5 bases). The germline V and J ends were trimmed by 6 bases and 4 bases, with 22 bases remaining between them. The length of the CDR3 is 16 residues. CDR1 is SQVTM, CDR2 ANQGSEA, per germline.

The CDR3 nucleotides are TGTGCCTGGACAGGGGGAGACTATGGCTACACCTTC. Its protein is CAWTGGDYGYTF. The J gene is TRBJ1-2, the V gene TRBV30; 7 nucleotides line up with TRBD1. CDR3 length: 12 amino acids. V was pared by 4 bases and J by 3 bases, with 2 bases of the junction left unmatched. Germline-derived CDR1 and CDR2 are GTSNPN and SVGIG (reference sequence).

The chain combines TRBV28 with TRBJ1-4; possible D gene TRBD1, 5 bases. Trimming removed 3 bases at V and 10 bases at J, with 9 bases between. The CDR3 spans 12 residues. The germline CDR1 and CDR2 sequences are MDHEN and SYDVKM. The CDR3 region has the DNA TGTGCCAGCAGTTTCCGGGGGGGAAAACTGTTTTTT. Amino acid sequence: CASSFRGGKLFF.

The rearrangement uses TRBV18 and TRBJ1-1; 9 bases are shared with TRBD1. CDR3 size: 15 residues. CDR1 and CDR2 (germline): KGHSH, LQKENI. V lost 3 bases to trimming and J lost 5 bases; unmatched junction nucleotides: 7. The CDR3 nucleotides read TGTGCCAGCTCACCTACTCCGGGACAGGGAACTGAAGCTTTCTTT. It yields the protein CASSPTPGQGTEAFF.

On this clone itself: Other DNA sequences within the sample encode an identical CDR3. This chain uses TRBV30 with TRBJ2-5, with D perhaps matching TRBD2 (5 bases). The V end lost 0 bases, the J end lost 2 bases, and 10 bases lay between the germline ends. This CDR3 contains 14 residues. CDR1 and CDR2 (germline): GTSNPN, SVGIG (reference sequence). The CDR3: CAWSVRGVQETQYF. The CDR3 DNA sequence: TGTGCCTGGAGTGTACGGGGAGTGCAAGAGACCCAGTACTTC.

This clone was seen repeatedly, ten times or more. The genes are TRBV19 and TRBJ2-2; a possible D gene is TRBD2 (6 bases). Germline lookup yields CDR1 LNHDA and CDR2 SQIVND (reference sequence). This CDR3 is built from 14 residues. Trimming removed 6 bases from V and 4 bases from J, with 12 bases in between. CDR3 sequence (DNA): TGTGCCAGTAGGACGGGAGAGGCCACCGGGGAGCTGTTTTTT. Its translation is CASRTGEATGELFF.

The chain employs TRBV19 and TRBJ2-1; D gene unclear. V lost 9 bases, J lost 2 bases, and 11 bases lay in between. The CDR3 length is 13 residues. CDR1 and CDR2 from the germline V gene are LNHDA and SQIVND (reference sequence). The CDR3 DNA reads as TGTGCCAGCCATTCCGGTGCCTACAATGAGCAGTTCTTC. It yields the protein CASHSGAYNEQFF. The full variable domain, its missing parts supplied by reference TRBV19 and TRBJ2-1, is DGGITQSPKYLFRKEGQNVTLSCEQNLNHDAMYWYRQDPGQGLRLIYYSQIVNDFQKGDIAEGYSVSREKKESFPLTVTSAQKNPTAFYLCASHSGAYNEQFFGPGTRLTVL.

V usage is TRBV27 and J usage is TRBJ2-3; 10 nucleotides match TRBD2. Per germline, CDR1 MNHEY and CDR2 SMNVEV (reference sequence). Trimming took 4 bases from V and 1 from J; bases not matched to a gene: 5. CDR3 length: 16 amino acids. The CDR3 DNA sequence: TGTGCCAGCAGTTCACCTCTAGCGGGAGGCACAGATACGCAGTATTTT. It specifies CASSSPLAGGTDTQYF.

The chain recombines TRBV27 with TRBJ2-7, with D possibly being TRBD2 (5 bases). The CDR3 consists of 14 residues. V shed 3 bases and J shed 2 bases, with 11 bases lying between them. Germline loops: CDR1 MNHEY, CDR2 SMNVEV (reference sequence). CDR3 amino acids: CASSLTAGAYEQYF. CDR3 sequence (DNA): TGTGCCAGCAGTTTGACTGCGGGCGCCTACGAGCAGTACTTC.

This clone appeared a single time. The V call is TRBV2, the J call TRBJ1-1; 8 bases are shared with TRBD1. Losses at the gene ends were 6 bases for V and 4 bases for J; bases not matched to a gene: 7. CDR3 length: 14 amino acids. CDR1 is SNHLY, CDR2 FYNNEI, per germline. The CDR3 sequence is CASRTGAVGTEAFF. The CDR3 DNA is TGTGCCAGCAGGACAGGGGCGGTGGGCACTGAAGCTTTCTTT. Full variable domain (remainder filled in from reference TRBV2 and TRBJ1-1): EPEVTQTPSHQVTQMGQEVILRCVPISNHLYFYWYRQILGQKVEFLVSFYNNEISEKSEIFDDQFSVERPDGSNFTLKIRSTKLEDSAMYFCASRTGAVGTEAFFGQGTRLTVV.

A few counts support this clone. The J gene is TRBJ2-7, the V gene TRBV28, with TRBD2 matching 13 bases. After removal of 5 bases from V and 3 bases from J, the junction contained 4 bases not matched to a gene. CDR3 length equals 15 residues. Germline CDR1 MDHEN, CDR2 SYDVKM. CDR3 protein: CASSRTSGGDYEQYF. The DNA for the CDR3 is TGTGCCAGCAGTCGGACTAGCGGGGGTGACTACGAGCAGTACTTC.

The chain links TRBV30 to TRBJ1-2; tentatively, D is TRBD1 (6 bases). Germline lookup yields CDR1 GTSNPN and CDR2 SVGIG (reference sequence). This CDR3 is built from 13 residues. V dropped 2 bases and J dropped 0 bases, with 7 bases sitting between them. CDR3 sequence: CAWSRTANYGYTF. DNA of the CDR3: TGTGCCTGGAGTAGGACAGCTAACTATGGCTACACCTTC.

The CDR3: CASSLYPGELFF. CDR3 bases: TGTGCCAGCAGCTTATATCCCGGGGAACTGTTTTTT. The rearrangement links TRBV7-9 to TRBJ1-4; D is uncertain. The V and J ends lost 2 bases and 12 bases respectively, with 10 bases between them. Germline V gene data show CDR1 as SEHNR and CDR2 as FQNEAQ (reference sequence). The CDR3 is made up of 12 amino acids.